This T cell receptor (beta chain) comes out of a study of Graves' ophthalmopathy and Graves' hyperthyroidism. The study, taken as a whole, reports: From stable hyperthyroidism, ophthalmopathy was separated by a 13-signature model with 85% to 90% sensitivity and around 80% specificity. Most expanded clonotypes in thyroid above 0.001 frequency also showed up in blood.

Researchers took RNA transcripts and amplified TCR beta CDR3 regions from them. HTBI primers were used in a first-round RT-PCR, which preceded a second-round multiplex PCR. Each CDR3 protein gets one entry after TCRdb re-called the multiplex PCR reads with MiXCR. The sample records about 740,000 distinct CDR3 sequences, around 40% being singletons. CDR1 SGHAT and CDR2 FQDESV come from the germline V gene (reference sequence). There are 15 residues in the CDR3. Trimming removed 8 bases from V and 2 bases from J, with 13 bases in between. As to this clonotype: As yet, its antigen is unknown.

Patients were left out if they had other autoimmune diseases, uncontrolled infections, pregnancy or lactation. This clonotype was sampled from an adult man with Graves' ophthalmopathy. The sample consisted of peripheral blood. V is TRBV11-1 and J is TRBJ2-6; D perhaps matches TRBD1 (5 bases). The CDR3 nucleotides are TGTGCCAGCGGCCTACAGGTTCCTGGGGCCAACGTCCTGACTTTC. Its protein product is CASGLQVPGANVLTF.